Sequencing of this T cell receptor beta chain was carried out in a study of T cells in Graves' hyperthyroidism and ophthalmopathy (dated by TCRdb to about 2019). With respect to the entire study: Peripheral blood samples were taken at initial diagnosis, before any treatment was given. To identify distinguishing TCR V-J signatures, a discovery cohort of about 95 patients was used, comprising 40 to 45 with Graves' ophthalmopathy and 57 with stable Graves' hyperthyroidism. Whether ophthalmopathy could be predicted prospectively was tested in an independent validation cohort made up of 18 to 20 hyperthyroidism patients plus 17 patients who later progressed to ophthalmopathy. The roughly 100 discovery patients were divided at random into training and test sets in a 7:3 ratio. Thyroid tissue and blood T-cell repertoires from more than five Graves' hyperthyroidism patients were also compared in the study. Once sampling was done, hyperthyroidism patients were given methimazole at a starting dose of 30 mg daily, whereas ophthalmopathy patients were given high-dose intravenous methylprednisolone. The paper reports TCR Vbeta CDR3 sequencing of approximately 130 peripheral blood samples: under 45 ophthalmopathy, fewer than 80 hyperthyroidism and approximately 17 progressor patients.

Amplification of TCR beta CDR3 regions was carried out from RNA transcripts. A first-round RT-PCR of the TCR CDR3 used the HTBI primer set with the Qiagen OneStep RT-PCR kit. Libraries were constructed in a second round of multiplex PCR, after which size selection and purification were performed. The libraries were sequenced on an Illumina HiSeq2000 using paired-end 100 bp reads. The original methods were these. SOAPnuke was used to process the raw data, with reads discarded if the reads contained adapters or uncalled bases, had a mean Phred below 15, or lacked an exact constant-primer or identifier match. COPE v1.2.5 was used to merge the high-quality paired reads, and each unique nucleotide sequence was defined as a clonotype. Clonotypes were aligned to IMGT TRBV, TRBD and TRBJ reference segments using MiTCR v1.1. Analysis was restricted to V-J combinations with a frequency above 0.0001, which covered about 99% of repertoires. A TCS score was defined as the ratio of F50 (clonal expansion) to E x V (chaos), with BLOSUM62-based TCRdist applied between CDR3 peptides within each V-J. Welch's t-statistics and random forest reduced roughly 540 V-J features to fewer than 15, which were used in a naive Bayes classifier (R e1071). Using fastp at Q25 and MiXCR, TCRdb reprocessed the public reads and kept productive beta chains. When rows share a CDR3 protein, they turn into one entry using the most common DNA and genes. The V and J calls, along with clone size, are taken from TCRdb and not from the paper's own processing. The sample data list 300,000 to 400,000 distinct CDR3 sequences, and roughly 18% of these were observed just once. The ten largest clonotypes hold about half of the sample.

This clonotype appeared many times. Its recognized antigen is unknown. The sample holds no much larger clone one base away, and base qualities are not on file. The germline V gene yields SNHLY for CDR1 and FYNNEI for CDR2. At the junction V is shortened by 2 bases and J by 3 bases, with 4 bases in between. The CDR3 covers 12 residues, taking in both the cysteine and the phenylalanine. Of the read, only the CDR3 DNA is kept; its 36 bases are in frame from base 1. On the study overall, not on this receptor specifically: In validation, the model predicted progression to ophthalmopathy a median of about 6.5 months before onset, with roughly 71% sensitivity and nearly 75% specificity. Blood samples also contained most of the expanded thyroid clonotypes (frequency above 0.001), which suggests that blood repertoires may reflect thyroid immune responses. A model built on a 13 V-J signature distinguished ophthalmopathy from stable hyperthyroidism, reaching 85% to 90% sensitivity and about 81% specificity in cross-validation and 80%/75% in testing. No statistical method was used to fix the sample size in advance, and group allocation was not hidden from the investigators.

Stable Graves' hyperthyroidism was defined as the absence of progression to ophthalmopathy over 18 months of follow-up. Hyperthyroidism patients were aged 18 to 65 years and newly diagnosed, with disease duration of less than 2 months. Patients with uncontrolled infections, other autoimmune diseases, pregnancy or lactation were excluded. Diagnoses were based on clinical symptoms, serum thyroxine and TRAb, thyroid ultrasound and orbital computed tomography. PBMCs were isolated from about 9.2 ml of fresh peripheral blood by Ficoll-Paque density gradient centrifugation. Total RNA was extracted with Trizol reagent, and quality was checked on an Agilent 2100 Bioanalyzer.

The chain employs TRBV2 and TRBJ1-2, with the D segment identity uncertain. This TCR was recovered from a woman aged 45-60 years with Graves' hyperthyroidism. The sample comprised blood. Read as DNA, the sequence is TGTGCCAGCAGTGAACAGGACTATGGCTACACCTTC. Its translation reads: CASSEQDYGYTF.